This T cell receptor (beta chain) was documented in a study of OX40 agonist ivuxolimab in advanced cancers. Only one count was recorded for this clone. V was clipped by 6 bases and J by 4 bases, with 17 bases between them. CDR1 and CDR2 from the germline V gene are SGDLS and YYNGEE. This CDR3 region has 15 residues. Some clones are missing from TCRdb's copy, which holds only in-frame ones; the method was immunoSEQ multiplex PCR. The data contain about 100,000 clones, about 88% of them singletons. This chain uses TRBV9 with TRBJ2-1; D possibly corresponds to TRBD2 (6 bases). The sample in question was CD4+ or CD8+ T cells sorted from blood, obtained in a trial of the OX40 agonist ivuxolimab. The clonotype comes from an adult with an advanced solid tumor such as melanoma, head and neck, liver or kidney cancer. Here the CDR3 DNA reads TGTGCCAGCACAAAGGGCGGGACCATATACAATGAGCAGTTCTTC. This translates into CASTKGGTIYNEQFF.